This TCR beta chain appears in the sequencing data of a study of beta chain features in type 1 diabetes. General observations from the study: The influence of HLA type on TCRB rearrangement stayed undetermined.

Sequencing targeted expressed TCRB transcripts, as all isolated RNA had been reverse transcribed. Only in-frame clones appear in the TCRdb table, and some are missing; sequencing was by immunoSEQ multiplex PCR. The sample yields 200,000 to 250,000 clones, 27% seen once. Remarks on this clone: Its antigen is unidentified.

The germline V gene has CDR1 SGHAT and CDR2 FQNNGV. The CDR3 totals 16 residues. Trimming took off 5 bases at V and 0 bases at J, with 15 bases between the two ends. This TCR was recovered from a man aged 25 to 40 in good health. The material sequenced was central memory CD4+ T cells from blood. The chain employs TRBV11-2 and TRBJ2-3; D possibly corresponds to TRBD2 (6 bases). CDR3 protein: CASSRLLAASTDTQYF. CDR3 nucleotide sequence: TGTGCCAGCAGCCGATTATTAGCGGCTAGCACAGATACGCAGTATTTT.